This T cell receptor beta chain came from a study of T cell responses to AZD1222 COVID-19 vaccine. Study-wide results and caveats: Spike-specific TCR breadth and depth both grew after two AZD1222 doses.

The method was immunoSEQ multiplex PCR; TCRdb's version includes in-frame clones alone and lacks a portion of them. The repertoire holds some 80,000 clones, with approximately 87% as singletons. CDR3 length: 13 residues. Germline V gives CDR1 GTSNPN, CDR2 SVGIG (reference sequence). The V and J ends lost 1 base and 10 bases respectively, with 14 bases between them. Details on this clone: Its target is not known.

The TCR sequence derives from an adult in good health. The sequences come from peripheral blood, collected on day 0 of AZD1222 vaccination. The genes are TRBV30 and TRBJ1-5; D is undetermined. CDR3 residues: CAWSAQEGQPQHF. CDR3 sequence (DNA): TGTGCCTGGAGTGCCCAGGAGGGTCAACCCCAGCATTTT.